The rows below give T cell receptor beta chains drawn from one sample of a study of OX40 agonist ivuxolimab in advanced cancers. Sequencing was performed with immunoSEQ multiplex PCR; in TCRdb, only in-frame clones are kept and a portion is missing. The sample contains approximately 47,000 clones, about nine tenths of which appear only once. The sample consisted of CD4+ or CD8+ T cells sorted from blood, taken in a trial of the OX40 agonist ivuxolimab. These TCRs come from an adult with an advanced solid tumor such as melanoma, head and neck, liver or kidney cancer. The CDR3 runs from the conserved cysteine through the conserved F or W. A D gene is named only where the DNA matches it firmly. Size is omitted from some rows. Given values are once, few, many or a class for expanded clones.

v_call	d_call	clone_size	j_call	cdr3_nt	cdr3_aa
TRBV12-2	.	.	TRBJ2-7	TGTGCCAGCTCTGACGAGCAGTACTTC	CASSDEQYF
TRBV7-3	TRBD1	.	TRBJ2-7	TGTGCCAGCAGCCCTCGGGACAGCAACTACGAGCAGTACTTC	CASSPRDSNYEQYF
TRBV19	TRBD1	once	TRBJ2-4	TGTGCCAGTAGCCGGAAGGACAGGTCCATAGCCAAAAACATTCAGTACTTC	CASSRKDRSIAKNIQYF
TRBV19	.	few	TRBJ2-5	TGTGCCAGTAGGGGAACAGCCTCTCAAGAGACCCAGTACTTC	CASRGTASQETQYF
TRBV10-2	TRBD2	.	TRBJ2-7	TGCGCCAGCACCGGGACTAGCGGGAGGTACGAGCAGTACTTC	CASTGTSGRYEQYF
TRBV15	TRBD1	.	TRBJ1-5	TGTGCCACCAGCTCCCGGGGACAGGGTGGTGGCAGCAATCAGCCCCAGCATTTT	CATSSRGQGGGSNQPQHF
TRBV30	.	.	TRBJ1-2	TGTGCCTGGAAGGTATGGGGCGGCTATGGCTACACCTTC	CAWKVWGGYGYTF
TRBV9	.	.	TRBJ2-7	TGTGCCAGCAGCGTAGGACTCCAGACAACCTACGAGCAGTACTTC	CASSVGLQTTYEQYF
TRBV18	.	.	TRBJ1-5	TGTGCCAGCTCCATTGGGGGCGTAAGGCCCCAGCATTTT	CASSIGGVRPQHF
TRBV18	.	.	TRBJ1-5	TGTGCCAGCTCACCACCGGTAGTGGGGGCCAATCAGCCCCAGCATTTT	CASSPPVVGANQPQHF
TRBV19	.	.	TRBJ2-5	TGTGCCAGTAGCCCCGGTTTTTTTTTAGAGACCCAGTACTTC	CASSPGFFLETQYF
TRBV18	.	.	TRBJ2-1	TGTGCCAGCTCACCGGCAATCTACAATGAGCAGTTCTTC	CASSPAIYNEQFF
TRBV28	.	.	TRBJ1-5	TGTGCCAGCAGTTTATCCAGTCGGGCTTTACAGCCCCAGCATTTT	CASSLSSRALQPQHF
TRBV6-1	.	.	TRBJ1-2	TGTGCCAGCAGGGAGCTTAACTATGGCTACACCTTC	CASRELNYGYTF
TRBV6-1	.	.	TRBJ2-1	TGTGCCAGCAGTGATCAGGGGATGGGATACAATGAGCAGTTCTTC	CASSDQGMGYNEQFF
TRBV19	TRBD2	.	TRBJ2-3	TGTGCCAGTAGTAAAATAGCGGGAGGTTCAACCACAGATACGCAGTATTTT	CASSKIAGGSTTDTQYF